The entry below gives a single T cell receptor beta chain sequence along with its context. The antigen is undetermined. This CDR3 is also generated by other DNA sequences in the sample. The sample is drawn from a study of cytomegalovirus exposure and HLA in healthy donors. On the study more broadly: From HLA-typed donors, an early data release held tens of millions of unique TCRs. Notes on the study in general: In a later analysis, the majority of CMV-associated beta chains seemingly showed HLA restriction.

PCR used 60 Vbeta primers and 13 Jbeta primers. The protocol was immunoSEQ multiplex PCR, while the TCRdb copy is restricted to in-frame clones and leaves out a portion. Among about 160,000 clones listed, over 60% were seen once. Germline V gives CDR1 GTSNPN, CDR2 SVGIG (reference sequence). Germline trimming cut 0 bases from V and 8 bases from J; bases unmatched to any gene: 0. There are 11 residues in the CDR3. The sequence derives from a woman in her 30s in good health and CMV-seronegative. Sequencing was carried out using PBMCs. The V call is TRBV30, the J call TRBJ1-2, with TRBD1 identical over 7 bases. CDR3 nucleotide sequence: TGTGCCTGGAGTGTACAGGGGGGCTACACCTTC. Translated, it gives CAWSVQGGYTF.